The 2 T cell receptor beta chains below all came from one sample that was sequenced in a study of naive and memory T cell subsets. An equimolar mix of two oligonucleotides served as the beta constant-region primer for TRBC1 and TRBC2. TCRdb re-called the UMI-ligation and nested PCR reads through MiXCR, storing one row per CDR3 protein. The sample carries 21,000 or so distinct CDR3 sequences, approximately 11% recorded once. The sequencing input was central memory CD8+ T cells from blood. The receptor source for this set is a human donor in good health.

The genes are TRBV2 and TRBJ2-5; 13 positions match TRBD2. The V gene's germline CDR1 is SNHLY and CDR2 FYNNEI. This CDR3 comprises 16 residues. After removal of 6 bases from V and 4 bases from J, the junction contained 8 bases not matched to a gene. The CDR3 region is CASSLGLAGKGETQYF. The CDR3 DNA reads as TGTGCCAGCAGCTTGGGACTAGCGGGAAAGGGAGAGACCCAGTACTTC.

This clonotype was detected ten times or more. This chain joins TRBV24-1 and TRBJ2-7, with TRBD1 as a possible D gene (5 bases). Trimming took off 3 bases at V and 10 bases at J, with 12 bases between the two ends. The CDR3 extends over 12 amino acids. Germline V lookup: CDR1 KGHDR, CDR2 SFDVKD. The DNA of the CDR3 is TGTGCCACCAGTGATGCTAGGGGTGAACAGTACTTC. The encoded protein is CATSDARGEQYF.